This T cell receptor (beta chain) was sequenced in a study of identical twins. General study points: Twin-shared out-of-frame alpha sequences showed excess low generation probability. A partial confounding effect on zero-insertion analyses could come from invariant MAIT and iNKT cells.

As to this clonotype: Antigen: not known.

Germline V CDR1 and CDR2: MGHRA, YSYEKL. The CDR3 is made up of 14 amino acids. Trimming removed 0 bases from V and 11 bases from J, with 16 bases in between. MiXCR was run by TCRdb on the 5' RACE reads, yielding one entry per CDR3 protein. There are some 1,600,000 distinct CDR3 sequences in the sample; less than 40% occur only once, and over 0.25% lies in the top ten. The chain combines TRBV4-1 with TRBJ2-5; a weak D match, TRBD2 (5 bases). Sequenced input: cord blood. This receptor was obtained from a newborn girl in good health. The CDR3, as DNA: TGCGCCAGCAGCCAAGAGGGTTCGGGGTACAAGCAGTACTTC. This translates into CASSQEGSGYKQYF.